The 28 T cell receptor beta chains below were found in one sample sequenced in a study of T-cell reconstitution after alpha-beta-depleted transplantation in children. Preparation of the TCRbeta library involved a method that used unique molecular identifiers. TCRdb used MiXCR to reprocess the PCR reads, holding one entry per CDR3 protein. The sample holds approximately 800,000 distinct CDR3 sequences, roughly 15% seen once. The material sequenced was PBMCs, mostly from graft donor cells, taken 360 days after TCRalphabeta/CD19-depleted stem cell transplant. The receptors originated from a male patient between 10 and 17 years old who had a stem cell transplant for acute lymphoblastic leukemia, so the T cells may come from the graft donor.

V gene TRBV25-1 combines with J gene TRBJ2-7; either TRBD1 or TRBD2 may fit D (5 bases each). Trimming took off 1 base at V and 3 bases at J, with 31 bases between the two ends. The CDR3 length is 21 residues. Germline-derived CDR1 and CDR2 are MGHDK and SYGVNS. Here the CDR3 reads CASSESPPSWGTGLRNYEQYF. For the CDR3, the DNA is TGTGCCAGCAGTGAATCCCCCCCATCGTGGGGGACCGGGCTACGGAACTACGAGCAGTACTTC.

This clonotype was picked up a small number of times. The J gene is TRBJ2-3, the V gene TRBV7-2; 8 nucleotides match TRBD2. CDR1 is SGHTA, CDR2 FQGNSA, per germline. V lost 3 bases, J lost 4 bases, and 6 bases stayed unmatched. The CDR3 has 15 amino acids. CDR3 in amino acids: CASSFGGRFSDTQYF. CDR3 coding DNA: TGTGCCAGCAGCTTTGGCGGGAGGTTTTCAGATACGCAGTATTTT.

This clonotype turned up a few times. The V gene is TRBV9, the J gene TRBJ1-6; D may be TRBD1 (5 bases). CDR1 and CDR2 (germline): SGDLS, YYNGEE. The CDR3 is 15 residues long. The V gene lost 0 bases and the J gene lost 8 bases, with 12 bases spanning the gap. This chain's CDR3 is CASSVAGPFDSPLHF. The CDR3 DNA follows: TGTGCCAGCAGCGTAGCAGGGCCGTTCGATTCACCCCTCCACTTT.

DNA for the CDR3: TGTGCCACCAGCAGAGAAGGAGAACTAGCGGGGCTCAATGAGCAGTTCTTC. This translates into CATSREGELAGLNEQFF. The V gene is TRBV15, the J gene TRBJ2-1; 10 bases are shared with TRBD2. The CDR3 spans 17 residues. The junction had 8 bases not matched to a gene; V was cut back by 0 bases and J by 6 bases. Germline CDR1 is LNHNV and CDR2 is YYDKDF (reference sequence).

This clonotype has a handful of counts. The chain joins TRBV6-1 to TRBJ2-7; the D gene could be TRBD1 or TRBD2 (7 bases each). The CDR3 contains 15 residues. Germline V gene sequence: CDR1 MNHNS, CDR2 SASEGT. With 4 bases removed from V and 0 bases from J, the gap between germline ends came to 13 bases. The CDR3 protein is CASSGQRDSSYEQYF. In nucleotides, the CDR3 is TGTGCCAGCAGTGGGCAGCGGGACAGCTCCTACGAGCAGTACTTC.

This clonotype appeared once. V and J are TRBV4-1 and TRBJ1-5; D not resolved. Germline lookup yields CDR1 MGHRA and CDR2 YSYEKL. V lost 1 base to trimming and J lost 4 bases, with 17 bases between them. The CDR3 totals 17 residues. This CDR3 is CASSQVVKGSMNQPQHF. In nucleotides, the CDR3 is TGCGCCAGCAGCCAAGTGGTAAAGGGTAGTATGAATCAGCCCCAGCATTTT.

V usage is TRBV20-1 and J usage is TRBJ2-6; possibly TRBD1 for D (5 bases). The length of the CDR3 is 18 residues. The germline V gene encodes CDR1 DFQATT and CDR2 SNEGSKA (reference sequence). The V gene lost 6 bases and the J gene lost 1 base, with 22 bases spanning the gap. CDR3 DNA sequence: TGCAGTGCCAGCCTACCAGGGTTTCACAGTTCTGGGGCCAACGTCCTGACTTTC. Amino acids: CSASLPGFHSSGANVLTF.

V gene TRBV29-1 combines with J gene TRBJ2-3, with 7 bases matching TRBD1. The CDR3 loop spans 12 amino acids. Germline values: CDR1 SQVTM, CDR2 ANQGSEA. With V trimmed by 5 bases and J by 9 bases, 8 bases remained unmatched. This chain's CDR3 is CSVYHRGTTQYF. CDR3 DNA: TGCAGCGTTTATCACAGGGGAACAACGCAGTATTTT.

The chain is built from TRBV4-1 and TRBJ2-7, with D perhaps TRBD2 (6 bases). This CDR3 has 13 amino acids. Trimming stripped 1 base from V and 6 bases from J, with 10 bases between. The germline gives CDR1 MGHRA, CDR2 YSYEKL. CDR3 nucleotide sequence: TGCGCCAGCAGCCAAGGAGGGAGGCGCGAGCAGTACTTC. It translates to CASSQGGRREQYF.

This clonotype showed up many times. This chain links TRBV13 with TRBJ1-1; unclear D gene. Germline CDR1 PRHDT, CDR2 FYEKMQ (reference sequence). The V end lost 3 bases, the J end lost 3 bases, and 5 bases lay between the germline ends. This CDR3 comprises 12 residues. The CDR3 region is CASSFPYTEAFF. CDR3 DNA: TGTGCCAGCAGCTTTCCCTACACTGAAGCTTTCTTT.

This clonotype was seen repeatedly, ten times or more. The chain couples TRBV28 to TRBJ1-6; weak D call: TRBD1 (5 bases). Trimming left V 3 bases short and J 10 bases short, with 16 bases between. This CDR3 spans 15 amino acids. Per the germline V gene, CDR1 is MDHEN and CDR2 is SYDVKM. The CDR3 reads CASSFSASGASPLHF. CDR3 in DNA: TGTGCCAGCAGTTTTTCAGCCTCTGGGGCCTCACCCCTCCACTTT.

A few counts support this clonotype. The CDR3 region is CASSLSGGYHGYTF. The CDR3 region has the DNA TGTGCCAGCAGCTTATCCGGCGGTTATCATGGCTACACCTTC. V usage is TRBV7-3 and J usage is TRBJ1-2, with D hard to call. Germline values: CDR1 SGHTA, CDR2 FQGTGA. CDR3 length: 14 residues. The V gene lost 2 bases and the J gene lost 6 bases, with 13 bases spanning the gap.

There are a few counts of this clonotype. The DNA of the CDR3 is TGCAGTGCTGGGTTAGGTGGCGGGAGCGTGGGGGAGCAGTACTTC. Its translation is CSAGLGGGSVGEQYF. The chain couples TRBV20-1 to TRBJ2-7; 7 bases match TRBD2. Per germline, CDR1 DFQATT and CDR2 SNEGSKA (reference sequence). This CDR3 has 15 amino acids. J gave up 7 bases and V 5 bases, and 17 bases lay outside the gene matches.

The CDR3 DNA sequence: TGTGCCAGCAGTTTAAACAGGCCATACAATGAGCAGTTCTTC. It codes for CASSLNRPYNEQFF. This chain connects TRBV28 to TRBJ2-1; a weak D match, TRBD1 (5 bases). Germline V gives CDR1 MDHEN, CDR2 SYDVKM. Trimming removed 2 bases at V and 4 bases at J, with 9 bases between. The CDR3 length is 14 residues.

This clonotype was seen more than once but under ten times. The chain is built from TRBV9 and TRBJ1-1; 7 bases map to TRBD1. Germline V gene data show CDR1 as SGDLS and CDR2 as YYNGEE. The CDR3 extends over 15 amino acids. Germline trimming cut 1 base from V and 5 bases from J; bases unmatched to any gene: 8. This chain's CDR3 is CASSVSAGGFTEAFF. CDR3 DNA sequence: TGTGCCAGCAGCGTATCCGCAGGGGGATTTACTGAAGCTTTCTTT.

This clonotype was picked up a small number of times. This chain links TRBV2 with TRBJ1-6; D might be TRBD1 (5 bases). Germline V gene data show CDR1 as SNHLY and CDR2 as FYNNEI. The V end lost 7 bases, the J end lost 7 bases, and 14 bases lay between the germline ends. This CDR3 has 14 amino acids. This CDR3 is CASTGGSGNSPLHF. In nucleotides, the CDR3 is TGTGCCAGCACGGGGGGGAGCGGAAATTCACCCCTCCACTTT. Full variable domain (rest looked up from reference TRBV2 and TRBJ1-6): EPEVTQTPSHQVTQMGQEVILRCVPISNHLYFYWYRQILGQKVEFLVSFYNNEISEKSEIFDDQFSVERPDGSNFTLKIRSTKLEDSAMYFCASTGGSGNSPLHFGNGTRLTVT.

There are a few counts of this clonotype. The J gene is TRBJ1-6, the V gene TRBV2; D may be TRBD1 (5 bases). The CDR3 extends over 14 amino acids. From germline, CDR1 is SNHLY and CDR2 FYNNEI. V was shortened by 7 bases and J by 10 bases, with 17 bases between the two germline ends. The CDR3 region has the DNA TGTGCCAGCATTACGGACCGACGGGGCTCACCCCTCCACTTT. This codes for CASITDRRGSPLHF. Based on the CDR3 plus reference TRBV2 and TRBJ1-6, the full variable domain is EPEVTQTPSHQVTQMGQEVILRCVPISNHLYFYWYRQILGQKVEFLVSFYNNEISEKSEIFDDQFSVERPDGSNFTLKIRSTKLEDSAMYFCASITDRRGSPLHFGNGTRLTVT.

Regarding this clonotype: Relative to the germline gene, one junction end is altered; a read error may explain this. This chain uses TRBV27 with TRBJ2-1; D could derive from TRBD1 or TRBD2 (5 bases each). There are 13 residues in the CDR3. Germline V gene data show CDR1 as MNHEY and CDR2 as SMNVEV (reference sequence). The CDR3 nucleotides are TGTGCCAGCGGTTTTTCGCCGGGACGTGAGCAGTTCTTC. Encoded protein: CASGFSPGREQFF.

The genes are TRBV7-6 and TRBJ2-7; 8 bases agree with TRBD1. CDR3 length: 16 residues. Per germline, CDR1 SGHVS and CDR2 FNYEAQ. The ends lost 5 bases at V and 2 bases at J; junction bases unmatched: 11. CDR3 loop: CASSHINRGVPYEQYF. Here the CDR3 DNA reads TGTGCCAGCAGCCACATCAACAGGGGGGTACCCTACGAGCAGTACTTC.

This clonotype was counted between two and nine times. The CDR3 is CASLNTASHFLWNTEAFF. In nucleotides, the CDR3 is TGTGCCAGCCTGAACACAGCTTCCCACTTCCTCTGGAACACTGAAGCTTTCTTT. The J gene is TRBJ1-1, the V gene TRBV7-8; D is uncertain. V lost 8 bases, J lost 1 base, and 26 bases lay in between. The CDR3 runs 18 residues. Germline values: CDR1 SGHVS, CDR2 FQNEAQ.

This clonotype was detected only a few times. V is TRBV27 and J is TRBJ1-2; the D gene is possibly TRBD1 (5 bases). Trimming took 1 base from V and 6 from J, leaving 12 bases between them. The V gene's germline CDR1 is MNHEY and CDR2 SMNVEV (reference sequence). The CDR3 consists of 14 residues. CDR3: CASSLFQGEDGYTF. The CDR3 DNA follows: TGTGCCAGCAGTTTATTCCAAGGGGAGGATGGCTACACCTTC.

The CDR3 nucleotides are TGCAGTGCTAGAACCGGGACTAGCGGGAATTCAAATACGCAGTATTTT. The encoded protein is CSARTGTSGNSNTQYF. This chain uses TRBV20-1 with TRBJ2-3, with TRBD2 matching 13 bases. Per germline, CDR1 DFQATT and CDR2 SNEGSKA (reference sequence). V was pared by 2 bases and J by 7 bases, with 9 bases of the junction left unmatched. The CDR3 runs 16 residues.

This clonotype was seen a few times. J is TRBJ2-1 and V is TRBV7-3; the match to TRBD2 covers 9 bases. J gave up 2 bases and V 7 bases, and 21 bases lay outside the gene matches. The CDR3 consists of 20 residues. CDR1 is SGHTA and CDR2 is FQGTGA in the germline V gene. The CDR3, as DNA: TGTGCCAGCACCAATTCCACCGGGACTAGCCCCTTCTTACCCTACAATGAGCAGTTCTTC. Translating gives CASTNSTGTSPFLPYNEQFF.

V and J are TRBV11-2 and TRBJ2-7, with D perhaps matching TRBD1 (6 bases). Trimming left V 7 bases short and J 2 bases short, with 18 bases between. Germline lookup yields CDR1 SGHAT and CDR2 FQNNGV. This CDR3 is 15 amino acids long. The CDR3 loop is CASINIRGPTYEQYF. The CDR3 DNA is TGTGCCAGCATCAATATCAGGGGACCAACCTACGAGCAGTACTTC.

There are a few counts of this clonotype. The rearrangement joins TRBV5-1 to TRBJ2-3; 7 bases match TRBD1. This CDR3 has 16 amino acids. J was trimmed by 4 bases and V by 0 bases; bases with no gene match: 8. Germline lookup yields CDR1 SGHRS and CDR2 YFSETQ. Here the CDR3 reads CASSLANRGWSDTQYF. CDR3 nucleotide sequence: TGCGCCAGCAGCTTGGCCAACAGGGGATGGTCAGATACGCAGTATTTT. Filled out from reference TRBV5-1 and TRBJ2-3, the complete variable domain reads KAGVTQTPRYLIKTRGQQVTLSCSPISGHRSVSWYQQTPGQGLQFLFEYFSETQRNKGNFPGRFSGRQFSNSRSEMNVSTLELGDSALYLCASSLANRGWSDTQYFGPGTRLTVL.

This chain joins TRBV15 and TRBJ2-7, with TRBD1 matching over 10 bases. CDR3 length: 15 amino acids. Germline V gene data show CDR1 as LNHNV and CDR2 as YYDKDF (reference sequence). V dropped 4 bases and J dropped 2; count of bases not matched to a gene: 5. For the CDR3, the DNA is TGTGCCACCAGCATCGGGACAGGGGAAACCTACGAGCAGTACTTC. Its protein is CATSIGTGETYEQYF.

This chain links TRBV4-1 with TRBJ2-7, with 9 bases that match TRBD1. Germline lookup yields CDR1 MGHRA and CDR2 YSYEKL. This CDR3 is 14 amino acids long. V lost 5 bases, J lost 5 bases, and 7 bases stayed unmatched. The CDR3 is CASSYPGTGNEQYF. The CDR3 bases are TGCGCCAGCAGCTACCCCGGGACAGGGAACGAGCAGTACTTC.

This clonotype came up many times. The V call is TRBV12-3 or TRBV12-4, the J call TRBJ1-3; D gene uncertain. Trimming left V 3 bases short and J 7 bases short, with 7 bases between. This CDR3 region has 12 residues. CDR3 bases: TGTGCCAGCAGTTTTTTTGCGAACACCATATATTTT. This codes for CASSFFANTIYF.